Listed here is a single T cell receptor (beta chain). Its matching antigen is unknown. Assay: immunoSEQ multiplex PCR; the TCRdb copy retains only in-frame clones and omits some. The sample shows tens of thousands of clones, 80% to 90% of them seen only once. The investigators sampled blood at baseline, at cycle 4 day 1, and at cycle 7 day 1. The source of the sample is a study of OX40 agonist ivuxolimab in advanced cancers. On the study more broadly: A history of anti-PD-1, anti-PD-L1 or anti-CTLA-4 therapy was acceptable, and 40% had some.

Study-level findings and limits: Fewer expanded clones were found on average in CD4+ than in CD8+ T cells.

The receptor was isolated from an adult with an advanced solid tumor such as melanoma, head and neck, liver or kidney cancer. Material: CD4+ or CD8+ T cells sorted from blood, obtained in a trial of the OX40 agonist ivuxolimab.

DNA of the CDR3: TGCGCCAGCAGCCAAGATCGACAGGTTGAGAACTATGGCTACACCTTC. Its protein is CASSQDRQVENYGYTF. The chain couples TRBV4-3 to TRBJ1-2; tentative D call: TRBD1 (6 bases). This CDR3 is built from 16 residues. Germline V gene lookup returns CDR1 LGHNA and CDR2 YSLEER. The ends were cut back, 0 bases at V and 2 bases at J, with 13 bases in the middle.